This T cell receptor beta chain emerged from a study of blood T cell repertoires in COVID-19. Study-level information: T cells, B-cell-depleted T cells, or PBMCs provided the cDNA or gDNA that served as material.

This clone appeared a single time. V dropped 4 bases and J dropped 0; count of bases not matched to a gene: 2. Germline values: CDR1 LGHDT, CDR2 YNNKEL (reference sequence). The CDR3 totals 15 residues. Seattle patients were enrolled while actively infected and followed longitudinally. Libraries were prepared by immunoSEQ multiplex PCR; TCRdb keeps only in-frame clonotypes and omits some of them. Of approximately 93,000 clones in the sample, approximately 79% were seen once. The TCR originated in a man between 65 and 80 years old with COVID-19, enrolled during active disease. Sequencing was carried out using peripheral blood. The genes are TRBV3-1 (or the pseudogene TRBV3-2) and TRBJ1-1; TRBD1 agrees at 10 bases. For the CDR3, the DNA is TGTGCCAGCAGCCGACAGGGGGCCATGAACACTGAAGCTTTCTTT. Translated: CASSRQGAMNTEAFF.